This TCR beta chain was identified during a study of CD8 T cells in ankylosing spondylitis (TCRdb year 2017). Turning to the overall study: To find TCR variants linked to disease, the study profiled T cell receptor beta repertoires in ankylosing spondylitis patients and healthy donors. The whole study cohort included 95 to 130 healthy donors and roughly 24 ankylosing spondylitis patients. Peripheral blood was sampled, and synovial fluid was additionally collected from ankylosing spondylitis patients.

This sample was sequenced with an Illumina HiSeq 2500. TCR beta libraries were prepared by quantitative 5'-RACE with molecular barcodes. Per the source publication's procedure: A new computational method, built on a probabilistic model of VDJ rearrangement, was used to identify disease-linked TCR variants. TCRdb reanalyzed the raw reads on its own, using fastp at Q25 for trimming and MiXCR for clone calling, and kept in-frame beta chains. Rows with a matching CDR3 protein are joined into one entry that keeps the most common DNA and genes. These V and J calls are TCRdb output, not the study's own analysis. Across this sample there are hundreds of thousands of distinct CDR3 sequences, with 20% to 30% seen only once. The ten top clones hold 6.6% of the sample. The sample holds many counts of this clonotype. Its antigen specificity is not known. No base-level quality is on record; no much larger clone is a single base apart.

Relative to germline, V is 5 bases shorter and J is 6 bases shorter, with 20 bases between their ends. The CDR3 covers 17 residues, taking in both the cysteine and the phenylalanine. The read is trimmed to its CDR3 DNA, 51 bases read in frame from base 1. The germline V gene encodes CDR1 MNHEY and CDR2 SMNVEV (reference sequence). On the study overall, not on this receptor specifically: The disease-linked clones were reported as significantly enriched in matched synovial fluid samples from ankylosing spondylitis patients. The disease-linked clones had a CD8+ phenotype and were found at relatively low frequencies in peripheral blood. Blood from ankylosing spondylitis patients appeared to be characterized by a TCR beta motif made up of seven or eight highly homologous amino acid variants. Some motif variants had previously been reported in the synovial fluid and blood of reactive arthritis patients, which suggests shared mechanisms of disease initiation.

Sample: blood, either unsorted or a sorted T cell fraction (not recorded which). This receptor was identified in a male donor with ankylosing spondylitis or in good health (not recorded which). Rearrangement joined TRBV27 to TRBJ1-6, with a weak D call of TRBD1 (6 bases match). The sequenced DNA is TGTGCCAGCAGTACCAACCAGGGGATCGTGCCTAATTCACCCCTCCACTTT. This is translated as CASSTNQGIVPNSPLHF.